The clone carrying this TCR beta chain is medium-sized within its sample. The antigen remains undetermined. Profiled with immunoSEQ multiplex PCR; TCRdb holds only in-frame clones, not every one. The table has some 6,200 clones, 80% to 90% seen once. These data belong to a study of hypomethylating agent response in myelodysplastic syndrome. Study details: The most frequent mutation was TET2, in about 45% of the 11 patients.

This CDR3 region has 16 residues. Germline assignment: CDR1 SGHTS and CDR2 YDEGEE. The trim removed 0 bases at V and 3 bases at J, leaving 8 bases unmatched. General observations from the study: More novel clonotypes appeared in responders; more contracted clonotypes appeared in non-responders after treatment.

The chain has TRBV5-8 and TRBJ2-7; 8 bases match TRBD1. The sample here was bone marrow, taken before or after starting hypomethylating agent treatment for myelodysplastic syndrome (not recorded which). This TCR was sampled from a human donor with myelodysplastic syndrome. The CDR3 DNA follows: TGTGCCAGCAGCTTGGATGGTGGACAGGGAGGCTACGAGCAGTACTTC. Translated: CASSLDGGQGGYEQYF.